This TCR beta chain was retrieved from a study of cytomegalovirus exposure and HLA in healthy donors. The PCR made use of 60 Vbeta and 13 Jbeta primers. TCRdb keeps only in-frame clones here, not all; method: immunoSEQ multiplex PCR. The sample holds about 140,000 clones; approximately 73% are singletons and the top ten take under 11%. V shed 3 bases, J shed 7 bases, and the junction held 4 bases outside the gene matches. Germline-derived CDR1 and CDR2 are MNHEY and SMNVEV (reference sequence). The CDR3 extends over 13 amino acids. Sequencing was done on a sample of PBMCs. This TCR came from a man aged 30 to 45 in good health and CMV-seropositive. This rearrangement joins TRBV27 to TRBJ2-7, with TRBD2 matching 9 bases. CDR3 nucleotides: TGTGCCAGCAGTTTTAGCGGGAGTAGTGAGCAGTACTTC. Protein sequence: CASSFSGSSEQYF.